The clone carrying this T cell receptor beta chain was detected many times. Its target is not known. These data come from a study of T cell repertoires in cytomegalovirus infection. Study-level background: Public signatures in TCR beta pointed to CMV infection and matching HLA type.

In TCRdb, the reads were re-called with MiXCR into one record per CDR3 protein. Among nearly 450,000 distinct CDR3 sequences listed, approximately 33% were seen once. Findings and caveats of the study: The cumulative frequency of public TCR beta families distinguished individuals who carried CMV together with the relevant HLA. CMV-specific HLA-C-restricted TCR beta clonotypes dominated the ex vivo response.

The trim removed 6 bases at V and 0 bases at J, leaving 17 bases unmatched. There are 21 residues in the CDR3. CDR1 and CDR2 (germline): MNHNS, SASEGT. This clonotype was sampled from a human donor in good health (CMV status not recorded). Some clones in this sample may be carry-over from other donors' samples. The sample consisted of PBMCs. This chain connects TRBV6-1 to TRBJ2-1; TRBD2 matches 13 bases. The CDR3 sequence is CASRTLRTSGGPTSSYNEQFF. CDR3 DNA: TGTGCCAGCAGGACATTGCGGACTAGCGGGGGCCCCACAAGCTCCTACAATGAGCAGTTCTTC.